This TCR beta chain was documented in a study of vaccination and CD4 T cells after COVID-19 (dated by TCRdb to the early 2020s). Describing the broader study: Convalescent patients had a positive SARS-CoV-2 result on nasal swab PCR, and of these patients, some 10 had mild disease and one had severe disease. The convalescent cohort included six males and four females, with two Hispanic individuals, seven Caucasians, two Asians and one multiracial person. Two doses of either the Pfizer-BioNTech BNT162b2 vaccine (n=8) or the Moderna mRNA-1273 vaccine (n=2) were administered to participants. Post-COVID blood samples from convalescent patients were collected a median of roughly 100 days after diagnosis, with a range of 35 to 161 days. The time from the second vaccine dose to post-vaccine blood sampling had a median of roughly 72 days and ranged from roughly 12 to 250 days. Culture stimuli were overlapping spike peptide pools from SARS-CoV-2 and from the common cold coronaviruses HCoV-NL63, HCoV-OC43 and HCoV-229E. In control cultures, a CEFX viral epitope pool was used as positive control, an HIV-1 Nef peptide pool was used as negative control, or no peptide was added. In over 8 COVID-19 convalescent patients and a handful of infection-naive healthy vaccine recipients, the spike-specific CD4+ TCR repertoire before mRNA vaccination was compared with the repertoire after mRNA vaccination.

Sample treatment or condition, as interpreted from the label and publication: 10-day PBMC culture with coronavirus spike peptide pools or control peptides (ViraFEST assay). To expand antigen-specific T cells with peptide pools and then pick out the expanded clonotypes through TCR sequencing, the study relied on the ViraFEST assay. The convalescent patients' positive SARS-CoV-2 PCR tests fell between March and December 2020, which was before the Alpha, Beta and Delta variants emerged in the United States. More than 1.5 million PBMCs per well were cultured in IMDM with approximately 5% human AB serum and approximately 10 IU/ml IL-2, plus 10 ug/ml peptide pools. On days 3 and 7, half of the culture medium was replaced with fresh IL-2-containing medium. After around 11 days of culture, CD4+ T cells were isolated by negative selection using the EasySep CD4+ T cell isolation kit. Ficoll-Paque Plus gradient centrifugation was used to isolate PBMCs from whole blood, and the isolated PBMCs were then either used fresh or cryopreserved at -140C. Triplicate wells were generally used for each culture condition.

Counted from cysteine to phenylalanine, this CDR3 has 15 amino acids. Only the CDR3 DNA stays, 45 bases, in frame from base 1. V sheds 0 bases and J sheds 4 bases, leaving 13 bases between their ends. From the germline V gene (reference sequence), CDR1 is SGHKS and CDR2 is YYEKEE. Libraries came from PCR. DNA from cultured CD4+ T cells underwent TCR sequencing with the Oncomine TCR Beta short-read assay at the Johns Hopkins FTIC core. Genomic DNA was extracted from the cultured CD4+ T cells with the QIAamp micro DNA kit. Oncomine TCR Beta libraries made from cultured CD4+ T cells were pooled using unique dual indexes and sequenced on an Illumina iSeq 100. Per the source publication's procedure: Non-productive sequences were removed, and CDR3s that did not start with C, did not end with F or W, or were shorter than 7 amino acids were discarded. Antigen-specific clonotypes were identified with the MANAFEST web application by comparing peptide-stimulated wells with reference and other culture wells. An FDR below 0.05, an odds ratio above 5, and a productive frequency above 0.1% in at least two of three replicate wells were required for clones to be considered positive. Clonotypes that were significantly expanded in both SARS-CoV-2 spike wells and at least one common cold coronavirus spike condition were defined as cross-reactive. Using R version 3.6.1, CDR3 homology was evaluated through Levenshtein distances (stringdist) along with unrooted phylogenetic trees (ape). TCRdb took the public reads, trimmed them with fastp at Q25, ran MiXCR for clone calling and kept in-frame beta chains. Entries that share a CDR3 protein sequence are merged under the most common genes and DNA. It is TCRdb's table, rather than the study itself, that gives the V and J calls and clone size. The sample yields about 14,000 distinct CDR3 sequences; 27% were counted once. The ten largest account for more than 7.5% of the sample.

As concerns this clonotype: This clone's antigen is unknown. Base qualities are not recorded, but no much larger clone differs from it by a single base.

What the work shows at the level of the full study, not this receptor alone: An increase in the median number of SARS-CoV-2-reactive clonotypes from 20 to 25 after infection to approximately 41 after vaccination was observed, but the change was not found to be significant. The number of convalescent patients in the study was relatively small, and the study did not examine early timepoints following natural infection. In convalescent patients, a median around 85% of post-vaccine SARS-CoV-2-reactive clones were detected only after vaccination, and vaccine-specific priming was suggested by this finding. Nearly all vaccine-specific clones in convalescent patients (304 of 307) were mono-reactive for SARS-CoV-2 spike rather than cross-reactive with common cold coronaviruses.

The specimen was CD4+ T cells from blood, cultured in vitro. The sequence joins TRBV5-5 to TRBJ1-2; the D gene is possibly TRBD1, with 5 bases matching. The sequence derives from a human donor who had recovered from COVID-19. The CDR3 has the sequence CASSLGRTGSYGYTF. DNA sequence: TGTGCCAGCAGCTTGGGGAGAACAGGCTCCTATGGCTACACCTTC. Full variable domain (CDR3 extended with the reference TRBV5-5 and TRBJ1-2 proteins): DAGVTQSPTHLIKTRGQQVTLRCSPISGHKSVSWYQQVLGQGPQFIFQYYEKEERGRGNFPDRFSARQFPNYSSELNVNALLLGDSALYLCASSLGRTGSYGYTFGSGTRLTVV.